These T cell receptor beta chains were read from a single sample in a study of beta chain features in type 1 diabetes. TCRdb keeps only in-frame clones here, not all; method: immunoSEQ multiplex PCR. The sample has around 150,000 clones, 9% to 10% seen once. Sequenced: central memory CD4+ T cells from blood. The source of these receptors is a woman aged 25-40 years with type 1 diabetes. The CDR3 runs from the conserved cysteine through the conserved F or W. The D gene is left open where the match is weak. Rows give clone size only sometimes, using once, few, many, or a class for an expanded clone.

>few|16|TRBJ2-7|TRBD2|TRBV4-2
CASSQLLAGRPYEQYF
TGTGCCAGCAGCCAGCTACTAGCGGGAAGGCCCTACGAGCAGTACTTC
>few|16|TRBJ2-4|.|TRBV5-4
CASSLKTGGAKNIQYF
TGTGCCAGCAGCTTAAAGACCGGCGGGGCCAAAAACATTCAGTACTTC
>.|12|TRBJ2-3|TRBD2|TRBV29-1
CSVTSGTDTQYF
TGCAGCGTGACTAGCGGCACAGATACGCAGTATTTT
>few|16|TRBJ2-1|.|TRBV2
CASSEWTRTDYNEQFF
TGTGCCAGCAGTGAATGGACAAGAACGGACTACAATGAGCAGTTCTTC
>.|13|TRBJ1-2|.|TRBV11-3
CASTRGQGHGYTF
TGTGCCAGCACCAGGGGTCAGGGTCATGGCTACACCTTC
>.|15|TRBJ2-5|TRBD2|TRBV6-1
CASSVTSGKEETQYF
TGTGCCAGCAGTGTAACTAGCGGGAAAGAAGAGACCCAGTACTTC
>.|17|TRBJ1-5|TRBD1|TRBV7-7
CASSLKRDRRYNQPQHF
TGTGCTAGCAGCTTAAAGCGGGACAGGCGATACAATCAGCCCCAGCATTTT
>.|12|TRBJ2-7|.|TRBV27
CATEDDSYEQYF
TGTGCCACGGAGGACGACTCCTACGAGCAGTACTTC
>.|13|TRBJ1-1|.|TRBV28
CASSLLRNTEAFF
TGTGCCAGCAGCCTTCTGAGGAACACTGAAGCTTTCTTT
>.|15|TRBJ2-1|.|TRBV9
CASSVESGVYNEQFF
TGTGCCAGCAGCGTAGAAAGCGGAGTCTACAATGAGCAGTTCTTC
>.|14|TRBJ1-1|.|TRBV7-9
CASSSSGVTSEAFF
TGTGCCAGCAGCTCCTCCGGGGTAACTTCTGAAGCTTTCTTT
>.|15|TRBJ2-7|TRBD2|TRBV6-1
CASSTLAGNSYEQYF
TGTGCCAGCAGTACTCTAGCGGGTAACTCCTACGAGCAGTACTTC
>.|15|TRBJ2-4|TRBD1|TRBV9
CASSGLPGQGNIQYF
TGTGCCAGCAGCGGTTTACCGGGACAGGGAAACATTCAGTACTTC
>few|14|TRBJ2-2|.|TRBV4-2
CASSPTKGSGELFF
TGTGCCAGCAGCCCCACTAAGGGGTCCGGGGAGCTGTTTTTT
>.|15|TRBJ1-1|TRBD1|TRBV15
CATRHRGGDIPEAFF
TGTGCCACCAGACATAGAGGGGGCGATATTCCTGAAGCTTTCTTT
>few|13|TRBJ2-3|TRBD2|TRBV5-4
CALTSGSTDTQYF
TGTGCCTTGACTAGCGGGAGCACAGATACGCAGTATTTT
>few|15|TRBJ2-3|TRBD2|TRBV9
CASSPSSGWTDTQYF
TGTGCCAGCAGCCCTTCTAGCGGGTGGACAGATACGCAGTATTTT
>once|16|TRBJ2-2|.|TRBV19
CASSGASAGYTGELFF
TGTGCCAGTAGTGGGGCTAGCGCGGGATACACCGGGGAGCTGTTTTTT
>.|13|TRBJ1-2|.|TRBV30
CAWSAWGEGGYTF
TGTGCCTGGAGTGCGTGGGGAGAGGGTGGCTACACCTTC
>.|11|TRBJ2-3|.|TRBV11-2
CASSLRDTQYF
TGTGCCAGCAGCTTGAGAGATACGCAGTATTTT
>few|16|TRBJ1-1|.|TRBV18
CASSPGGSRGNTEAFF
TGTGCCAGCTCACCGGGTGGCTCAAGGGGTAACACTGAAGCTTTCTTT
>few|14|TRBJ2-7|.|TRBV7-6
CASSLEVASYEQYF
TGTGCCAGCAGCTTAGAGGTAGCGTCCTACGAGCAGTACTTC
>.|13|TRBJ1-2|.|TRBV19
CASSMGRHYGYTF
TGTGCCAGTAGTATGGGCAGACATTATGGCTACACCTTC